This TCR beta chain originates from a study of blood T cell repertoires in COVID-19. Study as a whole: From the United States, Italy and Spain came samples of acute and convalescent COVID-19. The cDNA or gDNA used as material had been derived from T cells, B-cell-depleted T cells, or PBMCs.

Followed over time, Seattle patients had been enrolled while infection was active. Authors' data handling: Reference gene primer amplification gave nucleated cell count estimates. Data came from immunoSEQ multiplex PCR; TCRdb stores just in-frame clones and leaves some out. The V and J calls and clone size come from that table; D and trimming were worked out from the DNA. The table includes 350,000 to 450,000 clones, around 89% detected once. The CDR3 covers 14 residues. Germline lookup yields CDR1 SGHTA and CDR2 FQGTGA. V dropped 0 bases and J dropped 11 bases, with 11 bases sitting between them. This clone was seen more than once but under ten times.

This TCR came from a woman aged 40-49 years with COVID-19, enrolled during active disease. The source material was peripheral blood. V is TRBV7-3 and J is TRBJ1-6; unclear D gene. CDR3 in amino acids: CASSLTAWETPLHF. The CDR3 nucleotides are TGTGCCAGCAGCTTAACCGCCTGGGAGACACCCCTCCACTTT.